These T cell receptor beta chains were read from a single sample in a study of immune evolution from preneoplasia to lung adenocarcinoma. Profiling relied on immunoSEQ multiplex PCR, and the TCRdb table lists in-frame clones only, not all of them. The sample has roughly 38,000 clones, around 74% seen once; the top ten hold under 7.5%. Sequenced material: FFPE invasive lung adenocarcinoma tissue. The receptors were gathered from a person between 60 and 69 years old with lung adenocarcinoma. The CDR3 runs from the conserved cysteine through the conserved F or W. A D gene is named only where the DNA matches it firmly. Part of the rows lack a size; the others show once, few, many or a class for expanded clones.

V	size	D	J	DNA	CDR3
TRBV28	NA	NA	TRBJ1-2	TGTGCCAGCAGCCTCCAGTATGGCTGGACCTTC	CASSLQYGWTF
TRBV28	NA	NA	TRBJ1-5	TGTGCCAGTTTACCGGGAAGTAGCAATCAGCCCCAGCATTTT	CASLPGSSNQPQHF
TRBV5-5	once	NA	TRBJ2-5	TGTGCCAGCAGCTCCAGACCCGGAGAGACCCAGTACTTC	CASSSRPGETQYF
TRBV5-1	NA	NA	TRBJ2-3	TGCGCCAGCAGCTTGTCGGGTACTACAGATACGCAGTATTTT	CASSLSGTTDTQYF
TRBV21-1	NA	NA	TRBJ2-7	TGTGCCAGCAGCAAAGCGCGACTCCCCTCCTACGAGCAGTACTTC	CASSKARLPSYEQYF
TRBV30	NA	NA	TRBJ1-5	TGTGCCTGGAATAAAAAATCAGGGAGAAGCAATCAGCCCCAGCATTTT	CAWNKKSGRSNQPQHF
TRBV28	NA	TRBD1	TRBJ2-5	TGTGCCAGCAGTGCCCGGGACAGACAAGAGACCCAGTACTTC	CASSARDRQETQYF
TRBV5-1	NA	TRBD1	TRBJ1-2	TGCGCCAGCAGCAGGACAGGGGATGGCTACACCTTC	CASSRTGDGYTF
TRBV7-2	NA	TRBD2	TRBJ2-2	TGTGCCAGCAGCAAGGAAGCGGGAGGGCCAAAAGGGGAGCTGTTTTTT	CASSKEAGGPKGELFF
TRBV5-1	NA	NA	TRBJ2-7	TGCGCCAGCAGCTGGACCCCTGGAGGTGTCGAGCAGTACTTC	CASSWTPGGVEQYF
TRBV18	NA	NA	TRBJ2-6	TGTGCCAGCTCACCATTAGAAGGGAGTGGGGCCAACGTCCTGACTTTC	CASSPLEGSGANVLTF
TRBV28	NA	NA	TRBJ1-4	TGTGCCAGCAGTTTCAGGAGTGCAACTAATGAAAAACTGTTTTTT	CASSFRSATNEKLFF